Below, 20 T cell receptor beta chains from the same sample are listed, as sequenced in a study of T cells after yellow fever vaccination. TCRdb analysed the 5' RACE reads with MiXCR anew, one entry per CDR3 protein. The table has about 360,000 distinct CDR3 sequences, about 6.2% seen once; the top ten hold around 16%. The sample here was PBMCs, taken 5 days after the yellow fever booster vaccination. Every receptor here comes from a man aged 25-45 years who received the YFV17D yellow fever vaccine.

The chain employs TRBV28 and TRBJ2-4; the D gene is possibly TRBD2 (5 bases). V lost 7 bases and J 4 bases, leaving 11 bases between the germline ends. The CDR3 is made up of 13 amino acids. The germline CDR1 and CDR2 sequences are MDHEN and SYDVKM. The DNA of the CDR3 is TGTGCCAGCATAGGAGGCGGGAAAAACATTCAGTACTTC. Protein: CASIGGGKNIQYF.

This clonotype appeared a few times. The CDR3 sequence is CAISAGTSGSETQYF. The DNA of the CDR3 is TGTGCCATCAGTGCCGGGACTAGCGGGAGCGAGACCCAGTACTTC. J is TRBJ2-5 and V is TRBV10-3; 14 nucleotides agree with TRBD2. V lost 4 bases, J lost 5 bases, and 3 bases stayed unmatched. The CDR3 extends over 15 amino acids. Germline lookup yields CDR1 ENHRY and CDR2 SYGVKD.

At least ten counts were recorded for this clonotype. This chain connects TRBV6-5 to TRBJ2-4; 7 nucleotides line up with TRBD2. The CDR3 consists of 17 residues. Looked up from germline, CDR1 is MNHEY and CDR2 is SVGAGI. The junction had 8 bases not matched to a gene; V was cut back by 0 bases and J by 3 bases. The CDR3 loop is CASSYSSAGVFKNIQYF. Written as DNA, the CDR3 is TGTGCCAGCAGTTACTCGAGTGCGGGAGTATTCAAAAACATTCAGTACTTC.

This clonotype has just a few counts. The V and J genes are TRBV7-2 and TRBJ2-3; 10 positions agree with TRBD2. V was clipped by 5 bases and J by 7 bases; unmatched bases: 12. There are 16 residues in the CDR3. Germline V CDR1 and CDR2: SGHTA, FQGNSA. The CDR3 nucleotides are TGTGCCAGCAGCCGTCGTCCTAGCGGGAGTAGGAATACGCAGTATTTT. Translation: CASSRRPSGSRNTQYF.

The chain employs TRBV12-3 or TRBV12-4 and TRBJ2-2; TRBD1 aligns across 8 bases. J lost 6 bases, V lost 5 bases, and 8 bases had no gene match. CDR3 length: 15 residues. The CDR3 spells CASSMRTGWAGELFF. For the CDR3, the DNA is TGTGCCAGCAGTATGCGGACAGGGTGGGCCGGGGAGCTGTTTTTT.

The V and J genes are TRBV20-1 and TRBJ2-7, with 12 bases aligning to TRBD2. The CDR3 totals 19 residues. Losses at the gene ends were 3 bases for V and 2 bases for J; bases not matched to a gene: 17. Germline loops: CDR1 DFQATT, CDR2 SNEGSKA (reference sequence). In DNA form, the CDR3 reads TGCAGTGCTAGGGGGAAGGGGGCTACTAGCGGGAGGAATCCCTACGAGCAGTACTTC. This codes for CSARGKGATSGRNPYEQYF.

The chain is built from TRBV28 and TRBJ2-1, with 7 positions matching TRBD2. Germline CDR1 reads MDHEN; CDR2 reads SYDVKM. V dropped 4 bases and J dropped 5; count of bases not matched to a gene: 8. CDR3 length: 15 residues. This CDR3 is CASSSGGRANNEQFF. The CDR3 DNA follows: TGTGCCAGCAGTTCAGGCGGGAGAGCTAACAATGAGCAGTTCTTC.

CDR3 protein: CASSLSSLAGSDTQYF. CDR3 sequence (DNA): TGTGCCAGCAGCTTAAGTAGTCTAGCGGGCTCAGATACGCAGTATTTT. V gene TRBV7-8 combines with J gene TRBJ2-3; 8 bases are a match to TRBD2. There are 16 residues in the CDR3. Germline CDR1 and CDR2: SGHVS and FQNEAQ. J lost 4 bases, V lost 2 bases, and 8 bases had no gene match.

The sample holds many counts of this clonotype. The chain has TRBV6-2 or TRBV6-3 and TRBJ2-1, with D perhaps matching TRBD1 (5 bases). This CDR3 comprises 12 residues. V was clipped by 6 bases and J by 3 bases, with 6 bases between them. Per germline, CDR1 MNHEY and CDR2 SVGEGT. The CDR3 region has the DNA TGTGCCAGCAGCCAGGGCTACAATGAGCAGTTCTTC. It codes for CASSQGYNEQFF.

This clonotype was observed at least ten times. V gene TRBV5-1 combines with J gene TRBJ1-1; D gene unclear. The germline V gene encodes CDR1 SGHRS and CDR2 YFSETQ. The length of the CDR3 is 15 residues. V was trimmed by 0 bases and J by 5 bases, leaving 14 bases between them. CDR3 bases: TGCGCCAGCAGCTTGGAGGCGTTCTTAGGGACTGAAGCTTTCTTT. It yields the protein CASSLEAFLGTEAFF.

As regards this clonotype: A single base separates this from a much larger clone, so it may be a read error. The chain combines TRBV4-3 with TRBJ2-1, with D perhaps given as TRBD1 or TRBD2 (5 bases each). Germline values: CDR1 LGHNA, CDR2 YSLEER. CDR3 length equals 13 residues. The CDR3 reads CARSQYQGDEQFF. The CDR3 DNA reads as TGCGCCAGGAGCCAGTATCAGGGAGACGAGCAGTTCTTC.

This clonotype was seen ten or more times. The J gene is TRBJ2-7, the V gene TRBV5-5; D might be TRBD1 (6 bases). With 3 bases removed from V and 4 bases from J, the gap between germline ends came to 14 bases. The CDR3 is made up of 14 amino acids. Germline CDR1 reads SGHKS; CDR2 reads YYEKEE (reference sequence). CDR3 protein: CASSSGDKRYEQYF. CDR3 coding DNA: TGTGCCAGCAGCTCAGGGGACAAGCGTTACGAGCAGTACTTC.

This chain connects TRBV5-1 to TRBJ2-5; 8 positions match TRBD1. Trimming removed 1 base from V and 5 bases from J; junction bases left unmatched: 7. The CDR3 has 15 amino acids. Germline V gene sequence: CDR1 SGHRS, CDR2 YFSETQ. The CDR3 protein is CASSLYGQGAETQYF. The CDR3 DNA follows: TGCGCCAGCAGCTTGTACGGACAGGGTGCGGAGACCCAGTACTTC.

This clonotype was seen at least ten times. The V gene is TRBV27, the J gene TRBJ2-1, with 7 nucleotides matching TRBD2. The CDR3 loop spans 17 amino acids. Trimming at V came to 5 bases and at J to 8 bases, leaving 18 bases not matched to a gene. Germline assignment: CDR1 MNHEY and CDR2 SMNVEV (reference sequence). CDR3 in DNA: TGTGCCAGCAGTCCGGGGGGTACGGGAGGTTGGGGAGATGAGCAGTTCTTC. Translated: CASSPGGTGGWGDEQFF.

The chain employs TRBV5-5 and TRBJ2-1; no clear D. This CDR3 spans 13 amino acids. The germline V gene encodes CDR1 SGHKS and CDR2 YYEKEE (reference sequence). Deletions cut 7 bases from V and 5 bases from J, with 13 bases between. The CDR3 nucleotides are TGTGCCAGCGGCCCTATGTCGGACAATGAGCAGTTCTTC. Translating it yields CASGPMSDNEQFF.

There are many counts of this clonotype. This chain joins TRBV4-3 and TRBJ1-6, with D tentatively TRBD1 (6 bases). Germline V gene lookup returns CDR1 LGHNA and CDR2 YSLEER. This CDR3 spans 15 amino acids. Trimming cost V 0 bases and J 10 bases, with 13 bases left between them. The CDR3 reads CASSQDGGRSSPLHF. The CDR3 DNA reads as TGCGCCAGCAGCCAAGATGGGGGGCGTTCGTCACCCCTCCACTTT.

The J gene is TRBJ2-1, the V gene TRBV19; D call uncertain. Trimming removed 3 bases from V and 11 bases from J, with 11 bases in between. CDR3 size: 12 residues. From germline, CDR1 is LNHDA and CDR2 SQIVND (reference sequence). This CDR3 is CASSIAATKQFF. As DNA, the CDR3 is TGTGCCAGTAGTATTGCGGCCACAAAGCAGTTCTTC.

The chain couples TRBV5-1 to TRBJ2-2, with 11 bases aligning to TRBD2. V shed 4 bases, J shed 7 bases, and the junction held 9 bases outside the gene matches. CDR1 and CDR2 from the germline V gene are SGHRS and YFSETQ. The CDR3 spans 16 residues. The CDR3 loop is CASSRTSGSSGGELFF. The CDR3 DNA sequence: TGCGCCAGCAGCCGTACTAGCGGGAGTAGTGGCGGGGAGCTGTTTTTT.

This clonotype was counted many times. The chain couples TRBV29-1 to TRBJ1-2; D gene ambiguous. This CDR3 is built from 14 residues. The germline V gene encodes CDR1 SQVTM and CDR2 ANQGSEA. The V and J ends lost 3 bases and 0 bases respectively, with 11 bases between them. CDR3 nucleotide sequence: TGCAGCGTTGATGTTGCGGCTTCTAACTATGGCTACACCTTC. Its translation: CSVDVAASNYGYTF.

The chain recombines TRBV6-2 or TRBV6-3 with TRBJ2-7, with D possibly matching TRBD1 (6 bases). CDR3 length: 14 amino acids. Germline values: CDR1 MNHEY, CDR2 SVGEGT. V gave up 6 bases and J gave up 4 bases, with 16 bases separating them. The CDR3 DNA sequence: TGTGCCAGCAGCAACACAGGGCGGAGGTACGAGCAGTACTTC. It specifies CASSNTGRRYEQYF.